Presented here are 31 T cell receptor beta chains from one specimen sequenced in a study of control samples from healthy donors and cancer patients. Method: immunoSEQ multiplex PCR; TCRdb's copy keeps in-frame clones and lacks some. The sample consists of approximately 120,000 clones, 80% to 90% of them appearing once. The specimen was blood. Receptor source: a man aged 35-49 years in good health.

The chain carries TRBV18 and TRBJ2-2; no reliable D call. V was clipped by 2 bases and J by 6 bases, with 13 bases between them. This CDR3 is built from 15 residues. The germline V gene encodes CDR1 KGHSH and CDR2 LQKENI. This CDR3 is CASSPRVSGSGELFF. The CDR3 DNA reads TGTGCCAGCTCACCAAGGGTGTCCGGTTCCGGGGAGCTGTTTTTT.

The chain uses TRBV10-2 and TRBJ2-2; TRBD2 aligns across 8 bases. After removal of 6 bases from V and 4 bases from J, the junction contained 4 bases not matched to a gene. The CDR3 totals 14 residues. Germline V CDR1 and CDR2: WSHSY, SAAADI. The chain's CDR3 is CASRRGAGTGELFF. Here the CDR3 DNA reads TGCGCCAGCAGGCGGGGGGCAGGCACCGGGGAGCTGTTTTTT.

The gene calls are TRBV19 and TRBJ2-3; 7 bases fit TRBD1. Germline trimming cut 2 bases from V and 5 bases from J; bases unmatched to any gene: 7. Germline lookup yields CDR1 LNHDA and CDR2 SQIVND (reference sequence). The CDR3 is made up of 15 amino acids. This CDR3 is CASSIIGGGKDTQYF. The CDR3 DNA reads as TGTGCCAGTAGTATAATAGGGGGCGGAAAAGATACGCAGTATTTT. Based on the CDR3 plus reference TRBV19 and TRBJ2-3, the full variable domain is DGGITQSPKYLFRKEGQNVTLSCEQNLNHDAMYWYRQDPGQGLRLIYYSQIVNDFQKGDIAEGYSVSREKKESFPLTVTSAQKNPTAFYLCASSIIGGGKDTQYFGPGTRLTVL.

The chain couples TRBV13 to TRBJ1-1; maybe TRBD1 (6 bases). CDR1 and CDR2 from the germline V gene are PRHDT and FYEKMQ (reference sequence). The V end was cut by 1 base, the J end by 4 bases, with 13 bases between. The CDR3 is made up of 15 amino acids. The CDR3 loop is CASSLVLAGVTEAFF. DNA of the CDR3: TGTGCCAGCAGCTTAGTATTGGCAGGGGTCACTGAAGCTTTCTTT.

J is TRBJ2-2 and V is TRBV10-1, with D tentatively TRBD1 or TRBD2 (5 bases each). With 4 bases removed from V and 5 bases from J, the gap between germline ends came to 14 bases. CDR1 is WNHNN and CDR2 is SYGVQD in the germline V gene (reference sequence). The CDR3 covers 15 residues. The CDR3 DNA sequence: TGCGCCAGCAGTGGGGAGAGGGGCGAGACCGGGGAGCTGTTTTTT. Protein: CASSGERGETGELFF.

The chain employs TRBV5-1 and TRBJ1-1, with TRBD1 matching over 8 bases. Per the germline V gene, CDR1 is SGHRS and CDR2 is YFSETQ. V trimming: 2 bases; J trimming: 4 bases; junction bases outside the gene matches: 4. CDR3 length: 14 amino acids. CDR3 sequence reads: CASSLRTGSTEAFF. CDR3 in DNA: TGCGCCAGCAGCTTAAGGACAGGGTCCACTGAAGCTTTCTTT.

The chain has TRBV2 and TRBJ1-2; unclear D gene. In germline, CDR1 is SNHLY, CDR2 FYNNEI. The CDR3 runs 13 residues. With 4 bases removed from V and 4 bases from J, the gap between germline ends came to 10 bases. Written as DNA, the CDR3 is TGTGCCAGCAGTGTAGGGTCAGTCTATGGCTACACCTTC. It specifies CASSVGSVYGYTF.

This clone was recorded only once. The V gene is TRBV28, the J gene TRBJ1-2; perhaps TRBD1 as D (5 bases). Germline lookup yields CDR1 MDHEN and CDR2 SYDVKM. There are 12 residues in the CDR3. Trimming left V 5 bases short and J 8 bases short, with 12 bases between. This chain's CDR3 is CASSPRVSGYTF. The CDR3 DNA sequence: TGTGCCAGCAGTCCCAGGGTAAGCGGCTACACCTTC.

This CDR3 is CASSYSARSSGNTIYF. CDR3 nucleotides: TGTGCCAGCAGTTACTCAGCCAGGTCGAGCGGAAACACCATATATTTT. The V call is TRBV6-5, the J call TRBJ1-3, with unresolved D. The CDR3 covers 16 residues. Trimming took off 0 bases at V and 4 bases at J, with 13 bases between the two ends. Germline lookup yields CDR1 MNHEY and CDR2 SVGAGI.

This clone was observed a few times. Within the sample, other DNA sequences also encode this same CDR3. This chain's CDR3 is CASSLSDNYGYTF. CDR3 DNA: TGTGCCAGCAGTTTATCAGATAACTATGGCTACACCTTC. The chain carries TRBV12-3 or TRBV12-4 and TRBJ1-2, with unresolved D. V was pared by 2 bases and J by 1 base, with 5 bases between. This CDR3 contains 13 residues.

V is TRBV19 and J is TRBJ1-1; D is possibly TRBD1 (5 bases). CDR3 length: 16 amino acids. V was trimmed by 1 base and J by 1 base, leaving 13 bases between them. The germline gives CDR1 LNHDA, CDR2 SQIVND (reference sequence). The CDR3 sequence: CASSIVGGATNTEAFF. The CDR3 region has the DNA TGTGCCAGTAGTATAGTAGGAGGGGCCACGAACACTGAAGCTTTCTTT. Drawing the rest from reference TRBV19 and TRBJ1-1, the complete variable domain is DGGITQSPKYLFRKEGQNVTLSCEQNLNHDAMYWYRQDPGQGLRLIYYSQIVNDFQKGDIAEGYSVSREKKESFPLTVTSAQKNPTAFYLCASSIVGGATNTEAFFGQGTRLTVV.

The chain is built from TRBV10-2 and TRBJ2-7; 7 positions agree with TRBD1. The CDR3 loop spans 13 amino acids. Germline values: CDR1 WSHSY, CDR2 SAAADI. With V trimmed by 6 bases and J by 5 bases, 7 bases remained unmatched. CDR3 bases: TGCGCCAGCAGCGAGATGACAGGGAACGAGCAGTACTTC. Its protein product is CASSEMTGNEQYF.

CDR3 in DNA: TGTGCCTGGAGCCGAGGACAGGCCGGAAACACCATATATTTT. It translates to CAWSRGQAGNTIYF. The chain uses TRBV30 and TRBJ1-3; 7 nucleotides align to TRBD1. The V and J ends lost 3 bases and 4 bases, in that order; junction bases with no gene match: 6. The CDR3 spans 14 residues. The V gene's germline CDR1 is GTSNPN and CDR2 SVGIG (reference sequence).

The chain has TRBV7-6 and TRBJ2-7; TRBD2 matches 11 bases. Trimming cost V 5 bases and J 3 bases; bases outside gene matches: 3. The germline gives CDR1 SGHVS, CDR2 FNYEAQ. The CDR3 consists of 14 residues. CDR3 loop: CASSAGTSGYEQYF. The DNA of the CDR3 is TGTGCCAGCAGCGCGGGGACTAGCGGCTACGAGCAGTACTTC.

The chain employs TRBV5-6 and TRBJ2-5, with 9 bases aligning to TRBD1. Losses at the gene ends were 4 bases for V and 5 bases for J; bases not matched to a gene: 6. This CDR3 spans 14 amino acids. Germline-derived CDR1 and CDR2 are SGHDT and YYEEEE. The CDR3 DNA sequence: TGTGCCAGCAGCATCTCACAGGGGGCGGAGACCCAGTACTTC. It is translated as CASSISQGAETQYF.

The rearrangement links TRBV18 to TRBJ1-3, with 7 bases lining up with TRBD1. Looked up from germline, CDR1 is KGHSH and CDR2 is LQKENI. V shed 2 bases, J shed 1 base, and the junction held 8 bases outside the gene matches. The CDR3 runs 17 residues. The CDR3 reads CASSPTVEGASGNTIYF. Written as DNA, the CDR3 is TGTGCCAGCTCACCAACGGTAGAGGGGGCATCTGGAAACACCATATATTTT.

The CDR3 loop reads CASSYQDNYEQYF. CDR3 coding DNA: TGTGCCAGTAGTTACCAGGACAACTACGAGCAGTACTTC. This rearrangement joins TRBV19 to TRBJ2-7; maybe TRBD1 (5 bases). The CDR3 has 13 amino acids. Germline lookup yields CDR1 LNHDA and CDR2 SQIVND (reference sequence). V lost 5 bases to trimming and J lost 3 bases, with 11 bases between them. The full variable domain, completed using reference TRBV19 and TRBJ2-7, is DGGITQSPKYLFRKEGQNVTLSCEQNLNHDAMYWYRQDPGQGLRLIYYSQIVNDFQKGDIAEGYSVSREKKESFPLTVTSAQKNPTAFYLCASSYQDNYEQYFGPGTRLTVT.

V usage is TRBV24-1 and J usage is TRBJ1-1; D is uncertain. The germline V gene has CDR1 KGHDR and CDR2 SFDVKD. CDR3 length: 14 residues. V lost 4 bases and J lost 3, with 11 bases in between. The CDR3 bases are TGTGCCACCAGTGAGGGCAGATACCACACTGAAGCTTTCTTT. Translating it yields CATSEGRYHTEAFF.

This chain joins TRBV18 and TRBJ2-4; perhaps TRBD2 as D (6 bases). The V end was cut by 3 bases, the J end by 11 bases, with 14 bases between. The germline V gene has CDR1 KGHSH and CDR2 LQKENI. The CDR3 totals 13 residues. The CDR3 loop is CASSPGERRVQYF. CDR3 nucleotides: TGTGCCAGCTCACCCGGGGAGCGGAGGGTTCAGTACTTC. Drawing the rest from reference TRBV18 and TRBJ2-4, the complete variable domain is NAGVMQNPRHLVRRRGQEARLRCSPMKGHSHVYWYRQLPEEGLKFMVYLQKENIIDESGMPKERFSAEFPKEGPSILRIQQVVRGDSAAYFCASSPGERRVQYFGAGTRLSVL.

V gene TRBV7-3 combines with J gene TRBJ1-1; D uncertain. The germline V gene has CDR1 SGHTA and CDR2 FQGTGA. The CDR3 runs 14 residues. V was pared by 0 bases and J by 3 bases, with 8 bases between. The CDR3 is CASSLTPGDTEAFF. For the CDR3, the DNA is TGTGCCAGCAGCTTAACCCCCGGGGACACTGAAGCTTTCTTT.

This clone was seen a single time. The rearrangement uses TRBV30 and TRBJ1-1, with 7 bases that match TRBD1. The CDR3 contains 15 residues. Germline trimming cut 4 bases from V and 1 base from J; bases unmatched to any gene: 9. Germline V gene data show CDR1 as GTSNPN and CDR2 as SVGIG (reference sequence). The chain's CDR3 is CAWTGQKTPNTEAFF. The CDR3 coding sequence is TGTGCCTGGACGGGACAGAAAACCCCGAACACTGAAGCTTTCTTT.

The V and J genes are TRBV24-1 and TRBJ2-2, with D perhaps matching TRBD1 (6 bases). The length of the CDR3 is 17 residues. Trimming took 5 bases from V and 5 from J, leaving 20 bases between them. Germline V gene sequence: CDR1 KGHDR, CDR2 SFDVKD. As DNA, the CDR3 is TGTGCCACCAGTGGAGATTCGCAGGGGATGGGAACCGGGGAGCTGTTTTTT. Protein product: CATSGDSQGMGTGELFF.

This chain connects TRBV25-1 to TRBJ2-7; D tentatively fits TRBD1 or TRBD2 (5 bases each). Trimming left V 4 bases short and J 5 bases short, with 18 bases between. The CDR3 runs 15 residues. CDR1 is MGHDK and CDR2 is SYGVNS in the germline V gene. The CDR3 DNA is TGTGCCAGCAGTGGGGGCGGGCAGCCTGGCGACGAGCAGTACTTC. Translating it yields CASSGGGQPGDEQYF.

The chain uses TRBV19 and TRBJ1-1; D possibly corresponds to TRBD1 (5 bases). Trimming cost V 6 bases and J 1 base, with 12 bases left between them. There are 14 residues in the CDR3. Germline V lookup: CDR1 LNHDA, CDR2 SQIVND (reference sequence). The CDR3 DNA reads TGTGCCAGTAGCCAACGGGGGGGGAACACTGAAGCTTTCTTT. Protein: CASSQRGGNTEAFF.

The chain uses TRBV7-3 and TRBJ1-4, with 7 bases fitting TRBD1. This CDR3 has 14 residues. Germline assignment: CDR1 SGHTA and CDR2 FQGTGA. V was pared by 4 bases and J by 6 bases, with 5 bases of the junction left unmatched. The CDR3 DNA sequence: TGTGCCAGCAGCTCCCAGGGGGGAGATGAAAAACTGTTTTTT. It codes for CASSSQGGDEKLFF. The variable domain in full, completed from reference TRBV7-3 and TRBJ1-4, reads GAGVSQTPSNKVTEKGKYVELRCDPISGHTALYWYRQSLGQGPEFLIYFQGTGAADDSGLPNDRFFAVRPEGSVSTLKIQRTERGDSAVYLCASSSQGGDEKLFFGSGTQLSVL.

The CDR3 loop reads CASSRTENSPLHF. CDR3 nucleotide sequence: TGTGCCAGTAGTAGGACAGAGAATTCACCCCTCCACTTT. This rearrangement joins TRBV19 to TRBJ1-6, with D possibly being TRBD1 (6 bases). The V gene lost 4 bases and the J gene lost 7 bases, with 8 bases spanning the gap. The CDR3 totals 13 residues. Germline CDR1 and CDR2: LNHDA and SQIVND (reference sequence).

This chain links TRBV6-5 with TRBJ1-3; 9 bases map to TRBD1. The CDR3 runs to 15 residues. The germline V gene encodes CDR1 MNHEY and CDR2 SVGAGI. With 6 bases clipped from V and 3 bases from J, the junction kept 6 bases outside the gene matches. The CDR3 sequence is CASSDTGGYGNTIYF. The CDR3 DNA reads TGTGCCAGCAGCGATACAGGGGGCTATGGAAACACCATATATTTT.

The gene calls are TRBV7-2 and TRBJ2-2, with D possibly being TRBD1 or TRBD2 (6 bases each). Germline V lookup: CDR1 SGHTA, CDR2 FQGNSA. Deletions cut 5 bases from V and 4 bases from J, with 14 bases between. The CDR3 runs to 15 residues. CDR3 coding DNA: TGTGCCAGCAGCCTTGGGGGGCACATCACCGGGGAGCTGTTTTTT. This codes for CASSLGGHITGELFF.

The sample holds a few counts of this clone. In DNA, the CDR3 is TGTGCCAGCAGCTCTGAGGGACTAGCGGGGGGGTACGAGCAGTACTTC. This gives the protein CASSSEGLAGGYEQYF. V usage is TRBV7-9 and J usage is TRBJ2-7, with 16 bases lining up with TRBD2. V shed 4 bases, J shed 4 bases, and the junction held 4 bases outside the gene matches. This CDR3 is built from 16 residues. Germline-derived CDR1 and CDR2 are SEHNR and FQNEAQ (reference sequence).

V is TRBV3-1 (or the pseudogene TRBV3-2) and J is TRBJ2-1, with 13 bases that match TRBD2. The V segment lost 4 bases and the J segment 10 bases; nucleotides outside the gene matches: 4. The CDR3 runs to 14 residues. Germline lookup yields CDR1 LGHDT and CDR2 YNNKEL (reference sequence). DNA of the CDR3: TGTGCCAGCAGCCCCTGGGGACTAGCGGGGGAGCAGTTCTTC. It codes for CASSPWGLAGEQFF.

This chain uses TRBV5-5 with TRBJ2-1; tentatively, D is TRBD2 (5 bases). The V end lost 4 bases, the J end lost 5 bases, and 13 bases lay between the germline ends. The CDR3 is 14 residues long. The germline gives CDR1 SGHKS, CDR2 YYEKEE (reference sequence). The CDR3 bases are TGTGCCAGCAGCCCTGGGTCGGGGAACAATGAGCAGTTCTTC. Translated: CASSPGSGNNEQFF.